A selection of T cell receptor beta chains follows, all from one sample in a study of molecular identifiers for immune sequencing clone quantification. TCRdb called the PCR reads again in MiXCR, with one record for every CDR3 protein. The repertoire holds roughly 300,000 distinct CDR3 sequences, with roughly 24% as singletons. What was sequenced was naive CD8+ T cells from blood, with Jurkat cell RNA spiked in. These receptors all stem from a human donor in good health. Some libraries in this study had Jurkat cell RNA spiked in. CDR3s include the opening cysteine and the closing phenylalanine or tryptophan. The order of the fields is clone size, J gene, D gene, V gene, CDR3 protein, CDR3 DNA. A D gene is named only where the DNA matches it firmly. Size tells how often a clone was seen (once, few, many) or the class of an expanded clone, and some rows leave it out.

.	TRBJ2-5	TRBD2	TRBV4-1	CASSQAASGQGTQYF	TGCGCCAGCAGCCAAGCGGCTAGCGGGCAAGGAACCCAGTACTTC
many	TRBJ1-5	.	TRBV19	CASSIVGDQPQHF	TGTGCCAGTAGTATAGTAGGGGATCAGCCCCAGCATTTT
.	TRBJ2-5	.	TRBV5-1	CASSPPVKETQYF	TGCGCCAGCAGCCCACCAGTGAAAGAGACCCAGTACTTC
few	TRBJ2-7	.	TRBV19	CASSLHGPLAPYEQYF	TGTGCCAGTAGTCTCCACGGACCCCTAGCGCCCTACGAGCAGTACTTC
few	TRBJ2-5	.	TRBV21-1	CASSKVTPETQYF	TGTGCCAGCAGCAAAGTGACGCCAGAGACCCAGTACTTC
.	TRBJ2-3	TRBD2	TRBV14	CASNQGRTSGSTADTQYF	TGTGCCAGCAACCAAGGTCGAACTAGCGGGAGTACGGCAGATACGCAGTATTTT
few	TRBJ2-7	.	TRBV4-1	CASSPEAVLRYEQYF	TGCGCCAGCAGCCCGGAGGCAGTTCTGAGGTACGAGCAGTACTTC
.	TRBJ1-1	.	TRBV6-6	CASSYSRTAGQPGDEAFF	TGTGCCAGCAGTTACTCGAGAACGGCGGGCCAACCGGGAGATGAAGCTTTCTTT
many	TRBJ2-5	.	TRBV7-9	CASSPIGRIEETQYF	TGTGCCAGCAGCCCCATCGGACGGATAGAAGAGACCCAGTACTTC
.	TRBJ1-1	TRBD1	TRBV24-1	CATSEGGDRDGFDAFF	TGTGCCACCAGTGAGGGGGGGGACAGGGACGGGTTCGATGCTTTCTTT
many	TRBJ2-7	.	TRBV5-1	CASSLTGRTIDEQYF	TGCGCCAGCAGCCTAACAGGACGGACTATCGACGAGCAGTACTTC
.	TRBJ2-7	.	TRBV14	CASSPPWGGTYEQYF	TGTGCCAGCAGCCCTCCCTGGGGCGGAACCTACGAGCAGTACTTC
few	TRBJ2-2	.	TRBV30	CAWSEVYTGELFF	TGTGCCTGGAGTGAAGTATACACCGGGGAGCTGTTTTTT
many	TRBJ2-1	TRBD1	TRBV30	CAWSDVTGGFSNEQFF	TGTGCCTGGAGTGATGTGACAGGGGGGTTTTCCAATGAGCAGTTCTTC
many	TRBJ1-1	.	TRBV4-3	CASSQDRSRYTEAFF	TGCGCCAGCAGCCAAGATCGATCTAGGTACACTGAAGCTTTCTTT